These T cell receptor beta chains were read from a single sample in a study of blood T cell repertoires in COVID-19. TCRdb's copy holds only in-frame clones and misses some; the assay was immunoSEQ multiplex PCR. The profile shows around 480,000 clones, roughly 90% of them singletons. Sequenced input: PBMCs or T cells enriched from blood (not recorded which). These receptor sequences come from a woman aged 18-29 years who had recovered from COVID-19. Both conserved end residues are part of each CDR3. The D gene is left open where the match is weak. Clone size, where shown, is once, few, many, or a class for clones that have expanded.

cdr3_aa: CASSKISQAEQFF; cdr3_nt: TGTGCCAGTAGTAAGATATCCCAGGCTGAGCAGTTCTTC; clone_size: .; v_call: TRBV19; j_call: TRBJ2-1; d_call: .
cdr3_aa: CASMTGTSGGTQYF; cdr3_nt: TGTGCCAGCATGACCGGGACTAGCGGAGGTACGCAGTATTTT; clone_size: .; v_call: TRBV2; j_call: TRBJ2-3; d_call: TRBD2
cdr3_aa: CAISDSGNQPQHF; cdr3_nt: TGTGCCATCAGCGACAGCGGCAATCAGCCCCAGCATTTT; clone_size: .; v_call: TRBV10-3; j_call: TRBJ1-5; d_call: .
cdr3_aa: CASSFGGQGDPIYF; cdr3_nt: TGCGCCAGCAGCTTTGGGGGACAGGGAGATCCCATATATTTT; clone_size: .; v_call: TRBV5-1; j_call: TRBJ1-3; d_call: TRBD1
cdr3_aa: CASSKGTGPGETQYF; cdr3_nt: TGTGCCAGCAGTAAAGGGACAGGGCCGGGAGAGACCCAGTACTTC; clone_size: .; v_call: TRBV2; j_call: TRBJ2-5; d_call: TRBD1
cdr3_aa: CAISSSDSYEQYF; cdr3_nt: TGTGCCATCAGTTCGTCGGACAGCTACGAGCAGTACTTC; clone_size: .; v_call: TRBV10-3; j_call: TRBJ2-7; d_call: .
cdr3_aa: CASSLTGVSYEQYF; cdr3_nt: TGCGCCAGCAGTCTGACAGGGGTCTCCTACGAGCAGTACTTC; clone_size: .; v_call: TRBV10-2; j_call: TRBJ2-7; d_call: TRBD1
cdr3_aa: CASSLHLRTGLYGYTF; cdr3_nt: TGTGCCAGCAGTTTACACCTTCGAACAGGGCTCTATGGCTACACCTTC; clone_size: .; v_call: TRBV28; j_call: TRBJ1-2; d_call: .
cdr3_aa: CASSPVGRQGGVGGYTF; cdr3_nt: TGTGCCAGCAGCCCAGTGGGGCGACAGGGTGGCGTTGGTGGCTACACCTTC; clone_size: .; v_call: TRBV7-6; j_call: TRBJ1-2; d_call: TRBD1
cdr3_aa: CASSSDRGPQSEQFF; cdr3_nt: TGTGCCAGCAGCTCGGACAGGGGCCCACAGAGTGAGCAGTTCTTC; clone_size: once; v_call: TRBV11-3; j_call: TRBJ2-1; d_call: TRBD1
cdr3_aa: CAWSVEGTGDGYTF; cdr3_nt: TGTGCCTGGAGTGTAGAGGGGACAGGGGACGGCTACACCTTC; clone_size: .; v_call: TRBV30; j_call: TRBJ1-2; d_call: TRBD1
cdr3_aa: CASSPLAGGSNEQFF; cdr3_nt: TGTGCCAGCTCACCTTTGGCGGGGGGGAGCAATGAGCAGTTCTTC; clone_size: .; v_call: TRBV18; j_call: TRBJ2-1; d_call: TRBD2
cdr3_aa: CASSSWQGVLGGYTF; cdr3_nt: TGTGCCAGCAGCTCATGGCAGGGCGTATTGGGTGGCTACACCTTC; clone_size: once; v_call: TRBV5-6; j_call: TRBJ1-2; d_call: .
cdr3_aa: CASSEFSGGEDEQFF; cdr3_nt: TGTGCCAGCAGTGAATTTAGCGGGGGGGAGGATGAGCAGTTCTTC; clone_size: .; v_call: TRBV25-1; j_call: TRBJ2-1; d_call: TRBD2
cdr3_aa: CASSLYYVEGTQYF; cdr3_nt: TGTGCCAGCAGCTTGTATTATGTGGAGGGGACCCAGTACTTC; clone_size: .; v_call: TRBV5-6; j_call: TRBJ2-5; d_call: .
cdr3_aa: CASSRVEMTEAFF; cdr3_nt: TGTGCCAGCAGTCGAGTCGAAATGACTGAAGCTTTCTTT; clone_size: .; v_call: TRBV2; j_call: TRBJ1-1; d_call: .
cdr3_aa: CASSIQAGELFF; cdr3_nt: TGTGCCAGCAGCATCCAGGCCGGGGAGCTGTTTTTT; clone_size: .; v_call: TRBV7-3; j_call: TRBJ2-2; d_call: .
cdr3_aa: CASSPDISGNTIYF; cdr3_nt: TGCGCCAGCAGCCCGGACATCTCTGGAAACACCATATATTTT; clone_size: .; v_call: TRBV5-1; j_call: TRBJ1-3; d_call: .
cdr3_aa: CASSLERGASDTQYF; cdr3_nt: TGCGCCAGCAGCTTGGAACGCGGGGCGTCAGATACGCAGTATTTT; clone_size: once; v_call: TRBV5-1; j_call: TRBJ2-3; d_call: .
cdr3_aa: CASSRDSGSSGNTIYF; cdr3_nt: TGCGCCAGCAGCCGGGACAGCGGATCCTCTGGAAACACCATATATTTT; clone_size: .; v_call: TRBV5-1; j_call: TRBJ1-3; d_call: TRBD1
cdr3_aa: CASSFFSGMDREWGYTF; cdr3_nt: TGTGCCAGCAGTTTTTTCTCGGGGATGGACAGGGAGTGGGGCTACACCTTC; clone_size: .; v_call: TRBV28; j_call: TRBJ1-2; d_call: TRBD1
cdr3_aa: CASSLTGPRNEQYF; cdr3_nt: TGCGCCAGCAGCTTGACAGGGCCAAGGAACGAGCAGTACTTC; clone_size: .; v_call: TRBV5-1; j_call: TRBJ2-7; d_call: .
cdr3_aa: CASSPGTGAQYF; cdr3_nt: TGTGCCAGCAGCCCCGGAACCGGGGCCCAGTACTTC; clone_size: .; v_call: TRBV12-3/TRBV12-4; j_call: TRBJ2-5; d_call: .
cdr3_aa: CASRRSSYNEQFF; cdr3_nt: TGTGCCAGCAGAAGGAGCTCCTACAATGAGCAGTTCTTC; clone_size: .; v_call: TRBV2; j_call: TRBJ2-1; d_call: .
cdr3_aa: CASNLGLAEETQYF; cdr3_nt: TGCGCCAGCAACTTGGGACTAGCGGAAGAGACCCAGTACTTC; clone_size: .; v_call: TRBV5-1; j_call: TRBJ2-5; d_call: TRBD2
cdr3_aa: CAWSRGLLNTEAFF; cdr3_nt: TGTGCCTGGAGTCGAGGACTGTTGAACACTGAAGCTTTCTTT; clone_size: .; v_call: TRBV30; j_call: TRBJ1-1; d_call: .
cdr3_aa: CASSSVDGELFF; cdr3_nt: TGTGCCAGCTCGTCGGTTGACGGGGAGCTGTTTTTT; clone_size: .; v_call: TRBV18; j_call: TRBJ2-2; d_call: .
cdr3_aa: CASRESFGEKLFF; cdr3_nt: TGTGCCAGCAGAGAGAGCTTTGGTGAAAAACTGTTTTTT; clone_size: .; v_call: TRBV6-5; j_call: TRBJ1-4; d_call: .
cdr3_aa: CASSQLNSNGYTF; cdr3_nt: TGCGCCAGCAGCCAATTAAACAGTAATGGCTACACCTTC; clone_size: .; v_call: TRBV4-1; j_call: TRBJ1-2; d_call: .
cdr3_aa: CASTSAETGANVLTF; cdr3_nt: TGTGCCAGCACCTCAGCGGAGACTGGGGCCAACGTCCTGACTTTC; clone_size: .; v_call: TRBV25-1; j_call: TRBJ2-6; d_call: .
cdr3_aa: CASSLGGTGNQPQHF; cdr3_nt: TGTGCCAGCAGCTTGGGGGGGACAGGGAACCAGCCCCAGCATTTT; clone_size: .; v_call: TRBV5-6; j_call: TRBJ1-5; d_call: TRBD1
cdr3_aa: CASSPWDRVYEQYF; cdr3_nt: TGTGCCAGCAGCCCGTGGGACAGGGTCTACGAGCAGTACTTC; clone_size: once; v_call: TRBV7-9; j_call: TRBJ2-7; d_call: TRBD1
cdr3_aa: CATSTPEGNEAFF; cdr3_nt: TGTGCCACCAGCACCCCTGAGGGAAATGAAGCTTTCTTT; clone_size: few; v_call: TRBV15; j_call: TRBJ1-1; d_call: .
cdr3_aa: CASRQGIGSPLHF; cdr3_nt: TGTGCCAGCCGACAGGGGATAGGATCACCCCTCCACTTT; clone_size: .; v_call: TRBV7-9; j_call: TRBJ1-6; d_call: TRBD1
cdr3_aa: CAWSISSRLGNQPQHF; cdr3_nt: TGTGCCTGGTCCATTTCCTCGCGCCTTGGTAATCAGCCCCAGCATTTT; clone_size: .; v_call: TRBV30; j_call: TRBJ1-5; d_call: .
cdr3_aa: CASGFNRVLNQPQHF; cdr3_nt: TGTGCTAGTGGTTTTAACCGGGTTCTCAATCAGCCCCAGCATTTT; clone_size: once; v_call: TRBV12-5; j_call: TRBJ1-5; d_call: .
cdr3_aa: CASSLGLGGNTEAFF; cdr3_nt: TGTGCCAGCAGCTTGGGATTAGGGGGGAACACTGAAGCTTTCTTT; clone_size: .; v_call: TRBV5-6; j_call: TRBJ1-1; d_call: .
cdr3_aa: CASSAREQETQYF; cdr3_nt: TGTGCCAGCAGTGCCCGGGAGCAAGAGACCCAGTACTTC; clone_size: .; v_call: TRBV6-4; j_call: TRBJ2-5; d_call: .
cdr3_aa: CASSRTEAQHEQYF; cdr3_nt: TGTGCCAGCAGCCGGACAGAGGCCCAACACGAGCAGTACTTC; clone_size: few; v_call: TRBV5-4; j_call: TRBJ2-7; d_call: .
cdr3_aa: CASSLWEVGETQYF; cdr3_nt: TGCGCCAGCAGCTTGTGGGAGGTGGGAGAGACCCAGTACTTC; clone_size: .; v_call: TRBV5-1; j_call: TRBJ2-5; d_call: .